This T cell receptor beta chain was sequenced in a study of cytomegalovirus exposure and HLA in healthy donors. Study results and limitations: For cytomegalovirus status, the classifier reportedly gave diagnoses with high specificity and sensitivity.

Using immunoSEQ multiplex PCR, the repertoire was profiled, and TCRdb retains in-frame clones only, with some absent. The sample has 150,000 to 250,000 clones, 65% to 90% seen once. Concerning this clone itself: Its antigen remains unknown.

Per germline, CDR1 MNHNS and CDR2 SASEGT. V was cut by 0 bases and J by 3 bases, with 9 bases left in between. The CDR3 is 14 residues long. The V call is TRBV6-1, the J call TRBJ2-7, with D perhaps TRBD1 (6 bases). Sequenced material: PBMCs. This TCR was sampled from a woman aged 25 to 45 in good health and CMV-seropositive. The CDR3 loop reads CASSEARGHYEQYF. The CDR3 DNA follows: TGTGCCAGCAGTGAAGCCAGGGGCCACTACGAGCAGTACTTC.